The following is a T cell receptor beta chain sequence with its context. The sample belongs to a study of blood T cell repertoires in COVID-19. The overall study: Material from acute and convalescent COVID-19 was sourced from the United States, Italy and Spain. PBMCs, B-cell-depleted T cells, or T cells were the source of the cDNA or gDNA that made up the material.

Trimming removed 7 bases at V and 1 base at J, with 18 bases between. The CDR3 totals 15 residues. CDR1 and CDR2 from the germline V gene are SQVTM and ANQGSEA. Authors' processing steps: Reference gene primer amplification yielded estimated nucleated cell counts. The repertoire was sequenced with immunoSEQ multiplex PCR; TCRdb's copy has only in-frame clones and lacks some. The V and J calls and the clone size are those of that table, but D and trimming were determined from the DNA. The table includes 200,000 to 300,000 clones, about 79% detected once. Material for sequencing was peripheral blood. The TCR sequence derives from a man between 35 and 55 years old who had recovered from COVID-19. The V and J genes are TRBV29-1 and TRBJ2-3; perhaps TRBD1 as D (5 bases). CDR3 protein: CSGQDTLGGTDTQYF. CDR3 in DNA: TGCAGCGGGCAGGACACGCTTGGAGGCACAGATACGCAGTATTTT.